One TCR beta chain is described in this entry. Its specificity is not known. The split of CD4+ cells yielded CD45RA+ naive and CD45RA-negative memory subsets. Method: immunoSEQ multiplex PCR; TCRdb's copy keeps in-frame clones and lacks some. This table has over a million clones, just under 99% appearing once. This sample was included in a study of shared clonotypes between healthy human individuals. Study findings and constraints: Non-shared clonotypes displayed generation probabilities falling below those of clonotypes present in all four donors. Relative to memory subsets, naive subsets generally showed larger estimated richness.

The germline V gene has CDR1 WSHSY and CDR2 SAAADI. V was pared by 7 bases and J by 3 bases, with 5 bases of the junction left unmatched. This CDR3 has 14 residues. Sequencing was carried out using naive CD4+ T cells sorted from blood. As to subset: CD45RA+ positively selected. This chain links TRBV10-2 with TRBJ2-7; TRBD2 matches at 11 bases. This clonotype was sampled from a man younger than 40 in good health. The CDR3 here is CASTTLAGVYEQYF. Here the CDR3 DNA reads TGCGCCAGCACCACACTAGCGGGAGTCTACGAGCAGTACTTC.